This T cell receptor (beta chain) was profiled in a study of T cell changes during pregnancy in multiple sclerosis. Trimming cost V 2 bases and J 8 bases; bases outside gene matches: 25. This CDR3 region has 21 residues. CDR1 is MRHNA and CDR2 is SNTAGT in the germline V gene. Assay used: immunoSEQ multiplex PCR; TCRdb lists only in-frame clones, some missing. Here the sample spans tens of thousands of clones, about 93% being singletons. Source: CD4+ T cells from peripheral blood mononuclear cells, taken in the second trimester of pregnancy. The rearrangement uses TRBV6-4 and TRBJ2-2, with TRBD2 identical over 8 bases. The TCR comes from a female donor with multiple sclerosis, enrolled in a pregnancy study. The CDR3 DNA reads TGTGCCAGCAGTGACCCGAGTTTGTCGGTAGCGGGAAACGCCCCTGGGGGGGAGCTGTTTTTT. As protein: CASSDPSLSVAGNAPGGELFF.